One and the same sample provided the 8 T cell receptor beta chains below, sequenced in a study of tumor and adjacent non-tumor tissue in lung cancer. RNA was extracted from bulk tissue without any cell sorting. A modified ARM-PCR protocol with three rounds of nested PCR amplified TCRbeta. A single record per CDR3 protein comes from TCRdb applying MiXCR to the multiplex PCR reads. The table shows fewer than 120,000 distinct CDR3 sequences, with nearly 85% occurring only once. The sample consisted of lung tumor tissue. The receptors were gathered from a man between 70 and 80 years old with non-small cell lung cancer.

In regard to this clonotype: A much larger clonotype is one base distant, so this may be a read error. The chain recombines TRBV18 with TRBJ1-1, with 7 positions matching TRBD1. The CDR3 is made up of 16 amino acids. V was clipped by 3 bases and J by 5 bases; unmatched bases: 12. CDR1 KGHSH and CDR2 LQKENI come from the germline V gene. The CDR3 DNA reads TGTGCCAGCTCACCCGTGACAGGGCGGTTTGGTACTGAAGCTTTCTTT. Protein sequence: CASSPVTGRFGTEAFF.

This clonotype occurred a few times. At one of its ends the junction is not consistent with the germline gene, which may arise from a read error. V gene TRBV5-5 combines with J gene TRBJ2-3, with D maybe TRBD1 (5 bases). Germline CDR1 and CDR2: SGHKS and YYEKEE (reference sequence). The CDR3 sequence is 13 residues long. This CDR3 is CASSLQGIDTQYF. In nucleotides, the CDR3 is TGTGCCAGCAGCTTGCAGGGCATAGATACACAGTATTTT.

This clonotype appeared a single time. Germline is not matched at one junction end, which may reflect a read error. V is TRBV6-5 and J is TRBJ2-7; maybe TRBD2 (6 bases). There are 15 residues in the CDR3. CDR1 and CDR2 (germline): MNHEY, SVGAGI. CDR3 protein: CARSYSGEGSYEQYF. The CDR3 DNA follows: TGTGCCCGCAGTTACTCGGGAGAGGGGTCCTACGAGCAGTACTTC.

For this clonotype: At one end the junction does not follow the germline gene, possibly because of a read error. This chain joins TRBV29-1 and TRBJ1-2; unclear D gene. CDR1 and CDR2 from the germline V gene are SQVTM and ANQGSEA. The CDR3 spans 13 residues. Here the CDR3 reads CSLEGGGLYGYTF. The CDR3 region has the DNA TGCAGCCTTGAGGGCGGCGGACTCTATGGCTACACCTTC.

The chain is built from TRBV29-1 and TRBJ2-7, with TRBD1 as a possible D gene (6 bases). There are 14 residues in the CDR3. Germline-derived CDR1 and CDR2 are SQVTM and ANQGSEA. Trimming removed 5 bases from V and 6 bases from J, with 20 bases in between. This CDR3 is CSVRPAQGASEQYF. The CDR3 bases are TGCAGCGTTCGCCCGGCACAGGGAGCAAGCGAGCAGTACTTC.

Turning to this clonotype: The conserved closing phenylalanine or tryptophan is absent in this CDR3, likely reflecting a read error. The genes are TRBV11-3 and TRBJ2-3; no clear D. Germline CDR1 and CDR2: SGHNT and YENEEA. This CDR3 has 13 residues. V was cut by 1 base and J by 5 bases, with 7 bases left in between. Here the CDR3 reads CASSLGRIDTQYL. CDR3 DNA sequence: TGTGCCAGCAGCTTAGGCCGCATAGATACGCAGTATCTT.

To note about this clonotype: Just one base apart from a much larger clone, this may be a read error. This chain uses TRBV28 with TRBJ1-1; no clear D. Germline CDR1 and CDR2: MDHEN and SYDVKM. CDR3 size: 18 residues. The CDR3 coding sequence is TGTGCCTGCAGTTTATGGCCCGCGTCTGATACAGTTAACACTGAAGCTTTCTTT. Amino acids: CACSLWPASDTVNTEAFF.

On this clonotype itself: The conserved final phenylalanine or tryptophan is absent from the CDR3, which likely points to a read error. The chain uses TRBV4-3 and TRBJ2-2; TRBD2 aligns across 10 bases. This CDR3 spans 16 amino acids. Germline CDR1 and CDR2: LGHNA and YSLEER. CDR3 region: CASSPITSGILGELFY. CDR3 DNA: TGCGCCAGTAGCCCTATAACTAGCGGGATACTGGGGGAGCTGTTTTAT.